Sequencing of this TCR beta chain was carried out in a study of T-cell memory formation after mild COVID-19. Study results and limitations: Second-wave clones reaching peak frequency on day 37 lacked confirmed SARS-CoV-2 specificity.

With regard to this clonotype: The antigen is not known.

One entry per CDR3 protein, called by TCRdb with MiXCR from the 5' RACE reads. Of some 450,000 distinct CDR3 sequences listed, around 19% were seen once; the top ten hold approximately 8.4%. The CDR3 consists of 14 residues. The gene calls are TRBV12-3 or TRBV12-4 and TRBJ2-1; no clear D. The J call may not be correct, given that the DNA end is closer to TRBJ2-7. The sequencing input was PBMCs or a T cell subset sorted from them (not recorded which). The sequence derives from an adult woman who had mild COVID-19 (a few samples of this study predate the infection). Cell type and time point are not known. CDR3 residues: CASSFSQFYNEQYF. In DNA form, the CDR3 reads TGTGCCAGCAGTTTCAGTCAGTTCTACAATGAGCAGTACTTC.